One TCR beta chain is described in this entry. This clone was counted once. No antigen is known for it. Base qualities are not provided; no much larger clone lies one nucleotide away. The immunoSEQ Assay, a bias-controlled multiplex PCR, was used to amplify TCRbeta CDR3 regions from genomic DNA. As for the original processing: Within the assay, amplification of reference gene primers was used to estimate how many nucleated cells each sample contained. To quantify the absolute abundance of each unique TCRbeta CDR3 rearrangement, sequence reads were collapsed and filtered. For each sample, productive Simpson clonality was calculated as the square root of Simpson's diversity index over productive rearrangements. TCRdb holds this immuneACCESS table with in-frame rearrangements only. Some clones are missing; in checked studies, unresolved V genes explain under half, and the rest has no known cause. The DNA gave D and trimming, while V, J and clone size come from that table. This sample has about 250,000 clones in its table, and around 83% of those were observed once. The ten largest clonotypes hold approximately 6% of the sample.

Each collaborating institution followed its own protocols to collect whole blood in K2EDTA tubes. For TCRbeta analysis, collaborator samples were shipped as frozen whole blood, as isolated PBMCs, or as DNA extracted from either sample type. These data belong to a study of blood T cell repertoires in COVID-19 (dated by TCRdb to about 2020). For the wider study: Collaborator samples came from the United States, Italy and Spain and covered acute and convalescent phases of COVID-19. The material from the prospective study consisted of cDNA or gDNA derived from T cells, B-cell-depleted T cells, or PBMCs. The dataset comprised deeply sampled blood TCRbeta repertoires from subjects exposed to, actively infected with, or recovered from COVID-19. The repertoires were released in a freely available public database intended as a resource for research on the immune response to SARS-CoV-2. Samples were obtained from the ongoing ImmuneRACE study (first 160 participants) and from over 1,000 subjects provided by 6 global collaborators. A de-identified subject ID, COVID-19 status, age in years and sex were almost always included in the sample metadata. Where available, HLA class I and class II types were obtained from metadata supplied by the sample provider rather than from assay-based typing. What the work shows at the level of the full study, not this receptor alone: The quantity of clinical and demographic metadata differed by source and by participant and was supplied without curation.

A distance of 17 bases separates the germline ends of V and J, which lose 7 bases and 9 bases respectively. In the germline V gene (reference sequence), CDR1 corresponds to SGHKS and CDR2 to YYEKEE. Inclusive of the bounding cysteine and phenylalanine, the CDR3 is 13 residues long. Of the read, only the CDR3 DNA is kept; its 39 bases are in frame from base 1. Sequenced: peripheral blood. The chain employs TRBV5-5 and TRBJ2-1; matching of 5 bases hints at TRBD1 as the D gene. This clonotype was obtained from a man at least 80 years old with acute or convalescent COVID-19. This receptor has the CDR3 CASFQTVLSEQFF. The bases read TGTGCCAGCTTTCAGACAGTCCTAAGTGAGCAGTTCTTC.